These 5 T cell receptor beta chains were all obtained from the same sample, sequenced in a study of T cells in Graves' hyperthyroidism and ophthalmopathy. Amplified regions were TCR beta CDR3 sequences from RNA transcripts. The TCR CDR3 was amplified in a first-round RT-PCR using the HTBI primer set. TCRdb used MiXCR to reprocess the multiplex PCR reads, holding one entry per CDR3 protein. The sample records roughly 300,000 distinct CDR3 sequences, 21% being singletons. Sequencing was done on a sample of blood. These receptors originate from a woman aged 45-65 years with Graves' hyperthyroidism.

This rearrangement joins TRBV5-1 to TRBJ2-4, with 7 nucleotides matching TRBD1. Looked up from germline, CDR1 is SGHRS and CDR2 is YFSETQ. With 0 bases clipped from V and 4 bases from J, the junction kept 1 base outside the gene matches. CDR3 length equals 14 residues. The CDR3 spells CASSLEGQKNIQYF. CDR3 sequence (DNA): TGCGCCAGCAGCTTGGAGGGACAGAAAAACATTCAGTACTTC.

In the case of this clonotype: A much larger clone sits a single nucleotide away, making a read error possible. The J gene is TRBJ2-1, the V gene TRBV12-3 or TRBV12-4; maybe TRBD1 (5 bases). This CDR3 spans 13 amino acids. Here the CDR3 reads CAGSLDSYNEQFF. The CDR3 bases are TGTGCCGGCAGTTTAGACAGCTACAATGAGCAGTTCTTC.

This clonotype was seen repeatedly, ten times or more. The CDR3 coding sequence is TGTGCCAGCAGCTGGGGGGGGCCCCAAGAGACCCAGTACTTC. Protein: CASSWGGPQETQYF. The chain carries TRBV28 and TRBJ2-5, with a weak D call TRBD2 (7 bases). This CDR3 spans 14 amino acids. Germline-derived CDR1 and CDR2 are MDHEN and SYDVKM. V lost 6 bases, J lost 1 base, and 12 bases lay in between. Looking up the rest from reference TRBV28 and TRBJ2-5 gives the full variable domain: DVKVTQSSRYLVKRTGEKVFLECVQDMDHENMFWYRQDPGLGLRLIYFSYDVKMKEKGDIPEGYSVSREKKERFSLILESASTNQTSMYLCASSWGGPQETQYFGPGTRLLVL.

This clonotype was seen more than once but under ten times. CDR3 sequence: CASSSGSSYNSPLHF. The CDR3 DNA reads as TGTGCCAGCAGCTCGGGGAGCTCCTATAATTCACCCCTCCACTTT. The rearrangement uses TRBV2 and TRBJ1-6; D unclear. V was cut by 6 bases and J by 0 bases, with 9 bases left in between. The CDR3 sequence is 15 residues long. Germline loops: CDR1 SNHLY, CDR2 FYNNEI.

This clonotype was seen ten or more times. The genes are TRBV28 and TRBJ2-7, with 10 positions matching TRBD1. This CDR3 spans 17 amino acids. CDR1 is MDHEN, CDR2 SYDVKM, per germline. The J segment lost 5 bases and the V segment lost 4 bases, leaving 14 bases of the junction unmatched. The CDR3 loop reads CASSSTYDRGRNDEQYF. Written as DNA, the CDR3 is TGTGCCAGCAGTTCTACATACGACAGGGGGCGTAATGACGAGCAGTACTTC. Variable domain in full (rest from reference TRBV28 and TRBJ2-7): DVKVTQSSRYLVKRTGEKVFLECVQDMDHENMFWYRQDPGLGLRLIYFSYDVKMKEKGDIPEGYSVSREKKERFSLILESASTNQTSMYLCASSSTYDRGRNDEQYFGPGTRLTVT.